The sequence of this TCR beta chain was determined in a study of identical twins. TCRdb reprocessed the 5' RACE reads with MiXCR, giving one entry per CDR3 protein. The repertoire holds 450,000 to 600,000 distinct CDR3 sequences, with about 22% as singletons. The V end lost 0 bases, the J end lost 5 bases, and 7 bases lay between the germline ends. This CDR3 spans 13 amino acids. At least ten counts were recorded for this clonotype. The same data also went into a second study, on yellow fever vaccine responses in identical twins.

The origin of this receptor is a woman between 18 and 29 years old in good health. The rearrangement links TRBV12-3 or TRBV12-4 to TRBJ2-5; D might be TRBD2 (6 bases). The material sequenced was CD4+ T cells sorted from blood. CDR3 protein: CASSLASGETQYF. The CDR3 region has the DNA TGTGCCAGCAGTTTAGCTAGCGGTGAGACCCAGTACTTC.